These 19 T cell receptor beta chains share one sample of origin, sequenced in a study of shared clonotypes between healthy human individuals. Only in-frame clones appear in the TCRdb table, and some are missing; sequencing was by immunoSEQ multiplex PCR. This sample carries over 2 million clones, 85% to 95% of them seen once, and the ten largest clones take 0.1% to 0.15%. The sequencing input was naive CD4+ T cells sorted from blood. Subset defined: CD45RA+ positively selected. The receptors shown here come from a man between 18 and 35 years old in good health.

Details on this clone: This sample also contains other DNA sequences that code for the same CDR3. The CDR3 sequence: CASSSGTPYEQYF. CDR3 coding DNA: TGTGCCAGCAGCTCGGGGACTCCGTACGAGCAGTACTTC. The genes are TRBV7-2 and TRBJ2-7, with D maybe TRBD2 (6 bases). The V gene's germline CDR1 is SGHTA and CDR2 FQGNSA. Trimming left V 4 bases short and J 4 bases short, with 11 bases between. The CDR3 consists of 13 residues.

The genes are TRBV7-6 and TRBJ2-1; no clear D. The V end was cut by 1 base, the J end by 8 bases, with 6 bases between. The CDR3 spans 12 residues. Germline V CDR1 and CDR2: SGHVS, FNYEAQ. CDR3 amino acids: CASSLDRYEQFF. CDR3 in DNA: TGTGCCAGCAGCTTAGATCGGTATGAGCAGTTCTTC.

J is TRBJ1-6 and V is TRBV7-9; 7 nucleotides line up with TRBD1. Germline loops: CDR1 SEHNR, CDR2 FQNEAQ (reference sequence). Trimming removed 6 bases from V and 10 bases from J; junction bases left unmatched: 9. There are 14 residues in the CDR3. The CDR3 spells CASRATGEASPLHF. The CDR3 DNA sequence: TGTGCCAGCAGGGCAACAGGGGAAGCATCACCCCTCCACTTT. Together with reference TRBV7-9 and TRBJ1-6, the CDR3 gives the full variable domain: DTGVSQNPRHKITKRGQNVTFRCDPISEHNRLYWYRQTLGQGPEFLTYFQNEAQLEKSRLLSDRFSAERPKGSFSTLEIQRTEQGDSAMYLCASRATGEASPLHFGNGTRLTVT.

The V and J genes are TRBV18 and TRBJ1-2; a possible D gene is TRBD1 (5 bases). The length of the CDR3 is 15 residues. Germline V lookup: CDR1 KGHSH, CDR2 LQKENI. Deletions cut 0 bases from V and 3 bases from J, with 11 bases between. CDR3 sequence (DNA): TGTGCCAGCTCACCACCGGCAGGGTGGGACTATGGCTACACCTTC. This codes for CASSPPAGWDYGYTF.

The chain combines TRBV5-4 with TRBJ1-3, with no clear D. CDR1 SGHNT and CDR2 YYREEE come from the germline V gene (reference sequence). This CDR3 has 15 residues. V gave up 1 base and J gave up 0 bases, with 8 bases separating them. The CDR3 DNA follows: TGTGCCAGCAGCTTGATAACTGCCTCTGGAAACACCATATATTTT. Translating it yields CASSLITASGNTIYF.

The chain combines TRBV7-9 with TRBJ1-2; possibly TRBD1 for D (6 bases). Germline loops: CDR1 SEHNR, CDR2 FQNEAQ (reference sequence). The V and J ends lost 1 base and 4 bases respectively, with 13 bases between them. The CDR3 runs to 15 residues. In nucleotides, the CDR3 is TGTGCCAGCAGCTTAGGGGACACCGATCTCTATGGCTACACCTTC. It codes for CASSLGDTDLYGYTF.

The rearrangement uses TRBV5-6 and TRBJ2-3; 7 bases are a match to TRBD2. Germline CDR1 reads SGHDT; CDR2 reads YYEEEE. The CDR3 length is 16 residues. The trim removed 3 bases at V and 6 bases at J, leaving 13 bases unmatched. The CDR3 nucleotides read TGTGCCAGCAGCTCGCTAGCGGTAGCCCGTGTGGATACGCAGTATTTT. It is translated as CASSSLAVARVDTQYF.

The chain employs TRBV5-5 and TRBJ2-7; TRBD1 is a possible D gene (6 bases). Looked up from germline, CDR1 is SGHKS and CDR2 is YYEKEE (reference sequence). The CDR3 runs 15 residues. The V end was cut by 2 bases, the J end by 2 bases, with 14 bases between. CDR3 protein: CASSFSSGAAYEQYF. The CDR3 nucleotides read TGTGCCAGCAGCTTTTCATCAGGGGCCGCCTACGAGCAGTACTTC.

The J gene is TRBJ1-3, the V gene TRBV11-2; D not resolved. The CDR3 has 12 amino acids. Trimming stripped 5 bases from V and 5 bases from J, with 7 bases between. The germline V gene has CDR1 SGHAT and CDR2 FQNNGV. CDR3 protein: CASSPVRNTIYF. The DNA for the CDR3 is TGTGCCAGCAGCCCTGTTCGAAACACCATATATTTT.

This clone has only one observation. The chain uses TRBV21-1 and TRBJ1-6. TRBV21-1 corresponds to a pseudogene. This CDR3 spans 16 amino acids. The CDR3 reads CASSKGMEGMNSPLHF. CDR3 coding DNA: TGTGCCAGCAGCAAAGGAATGGAGGGGATGAATTCACCCCTCCACTTT.

The CDR3 loop reads CASSRGRALTSPLHF. Here the CDR3 DNA reads TGTGCCAGCTCGAGGGGCAGAGCCCTCACTTCACCCCTCCACTTT. The chain has TRBV6-5 and TRBJ1-6; possible D gene TRBD1, 5 bases. The CDR3 length is 15 residues. The germline V gene has CDR1 MNHEY and CDR2 SVGAGI. Trimming removed 8 bases from V and 9 bases from J, with 20 bases in between.

The chain combines TRBV11-2 with TRBJ1-1, with 8 nucleotides matching TRBD1. After removal of 3 bases from V and 0 bases from J, the junction contained 6 bases not matched to a gene. The CDR3 covers 16 residues. Germline V CDR1 and CDR2: SGHAT, FQNNGV. The CDR3 spells CASSLTGAKMNTEAFF. In DNA form, the CDR3 reads TGTGCCAGCAGCTTGACAGGGGCGAAAATGAACACTGAAGCTTTCTTT.

The chain recombines TRBV4-1 with TRBJ2-4; D gene uncertain. Trimming cost V 1 base and J 2 bases, with 15 bases left between them. The CDR3 is made up of 17 amino acids. From germline, CDR1 is MGHRA and CDR2 YSYEKL. DNA for the CDR3: TGCGCCAGCAGCCAAGGGTTGGGAACCGGTCCCAAAAACATTCAGTACTTC. Protein: CASSQGLGTGPKNIQYF.

The genes are TRBV6-6 and TRBJ2-1; 7 bases map to TRBD2. Trimming took 0 bases from V and 5 from J; bases not matched to a gene: 4. Germline V CDR1 and CDR2: MNHNY, SVGAGI (reference sequence). CDR3 length: 15 residues. The CDR3 DNA is TGTGCCAGCAGTTACTCGGCGGCGGGAGACAATGAGCAGTTCTTC. This encodes CASSYSAAGDNEQFF.

This clone showed up many times. Other DNA sequences within the sample encode an identical CDR3. The rearrangement links TRBV2 to TRBJ1-6; D gene ambiguous. CDR3 length: 13 amino acids. Germline V lookup: CDR1 SNHLY, CDR2 FYNNEI. V lost 3 bases and J lost 9, with 9 bases in between. This CDR3 reads CASSDLGGSPLHF. The DNA for the CDR3 is TGTGCCAGCAGTGATCTGGGCGGTTCACCCCTCCACTTT.

The CDR3, as DNA: TGTGCCAGCAGTTCCCCCACCGGGACAGGGGGAGATACGCAGTATTTT. This translates into CASSSPTGTGGDTQYF. The chain recombines TRBV28 with TRBJ2-3, with 11 bases lining up with TRBD1. Unmatched junction bases numbered 8, after V lost 4 bases and J lost 5 bases. Per the germline V gene, CDR1 is MDHEN and CDR2 is SYDVKM. The CDR3 extends over 16 amino acids.

The chain carries TRBV27 and TRBJ2-3; tentatively, D is TRBD2 (5 bases). CDR3 size: 18 residues. Germline V gene lookup returns CDR1 MNHEY and CDR2 SMNVEV (reference sequence). The V and J ends lost 1 base and 2 bases respectively, with 19 bases between them. The CDR3, as DNA: TGTGCCAGCAGTTTATGGCCGGGAAAACCCCCCACCACAGATACGCAGTATTTT. This sequence encodes CASSLWPGKPPTTDTQYF.

Concerning this clone itself: A read error may account for a junction end that differs from germline. The genes are TRBV6-6 and TRBJ1-2; D not resolved. This CDR3 spans 13 amino acids. Germline V lookup: CDR1 MNHNY, CDR2 SVGAGI (reference sequence). The CDR3 DNA sequence: TGTGCCAGCAGTGACTCGACGGGCTATGGCTACACCTTC. It specifies CASSDSTGYGYTF.

The J gene is TRBJ2-2, the V gene TRBV19; D gene unclear. The CDR3 sequence is 15 residues long. Germline lookup yields CDR1 LNHDA and CDR2 SQIVND (reference sequence). V was cut by 5 bases and J by 7 bases, with 17 bases left in between. This chain's CDR3 is CASSEWRPWDGELFF. CDR3 nucleotides: TGTGCCAGTAGTGAGTGGCGCCCGTGGGACGGGGAGCTGTTTTTT.